Listed below are T cell receptor beta chains from one sample, sequenced in a study of glioma-infiltrating T cells after dendritic cell vaccination. Sequencing used immunoSEQ multiplex PCR; TCRdb keeps in-frame clones, though not all of them. The table records 80,000 to 100,000 clones, 65% to 85% of them present only once. The source was blood, collected after dendritic cell vaccination. The receptor set was obtained from a human donor with glioblastoma. CDR3s include the opening cysteine and the closing phenylalanine or tryptophan. Fields, in order: clone size, V gene, J gene, D gene, CDR3 protein, CDR3 DNA. A D gene is named only where the DNA matches it firmly. Size is omitted from some rows. Given values are once, few, many or a class for expanded clones.

>-|TRBV4-1|TRBJ1-2|-
CASSQETFNLEAEGWVKGYTF
TGCGCCAGCAGCCAAGAGACGTTTAACCTCGAGGCGGAGGGCTGGGTTAAGGGCTACACCTTC
>few|TRBV30|TRBJ2-2|-
CASRLDYSAGELFF
TGTGCCTCGAGACTAGACTATTCCGCCGGGGAGCTGTTTTTT
>-|TRBV19|TRBJ2-1|-
CASSIEDSYYNEQFF
TGTGCCAGTAGTATCGAGGACAGTTACTACAATGAGCAGTTCTTC
>-|TRBV6-5|TRBJ2-1|-
CASSYETGSYNEQFF
TGTGCCAGCAGTTACGAGACAGGCTCCTACAATGAGCAGTTCTTC
>-|TRBV10-3|TRBJ1-1|-
CASSDNANEAFF
TGTGCCAGCTCAGACAACGCGAATGAAGCTTTCTTT
>-|TRBV27|TRBJ2-3|-
CASSALSVGDTQYF
TGTGCCAGCAGTGCCCTCTCGGTTGGAGATACGCAGTATTTT
>-|TRBV7-8|TRBJ1-5|TRBD1
CASSRRDRGTNQPQHF
TGTGCCAGCAGCCGCCGGGACAGGGGCACCAATCAGCCCCAGCATTTT
>-|TRBV19|TRBJ2-1|-
CASSPTKGASRLYNEQFF
TGTGCCAGTAGTCCAACCAAAGGGGCCAGTCGCCTCTACAATGAGCAGTTCTTC
>-|TRBV6-1|TRBJ2-3|-
CASSESGSGTDTQYF
TGTGCCAGCAGTGAATCGGGGTCTGGCACAGATACGCAGTATTTT
>-|TRBV9|TRBJ1-1|-
CASSTTTRDTEAFF
TGTGCCAGCAGCACAACCACCCGGGACACTGAAGCTTTCTTT
>-|TRBV5-1|TRBJ2-2|-
CASSSGLTNTGELFF
TGCGCCAGCAGCTCGGGACTCACGAACACCGGGGAGCTGTTTTTT
>-|TRBV29-1|TRBJ2-2|-
CSVGEPKGELFF
TGCAGCGTAGGGGAACCCAAGGGGGAGCTGTTTTTT
>-|TRBV29-1|TRBJ1-1|-
CSGLTVNTEAFF
TGCAGCGGCCTTACAGTGAACACTGAAGCTTTCTTT
>-|TRBV12-2|TRBJ1-1|-
CASRFLYDTRGAFF
TGTGCAAGTCGCTTCCTTTACGACACCCGGGGAGCTTTCTTT
>-|TRBV4-1|TRBJ2-7|-
CASSQGHLGSYEQYF
TGCGCCAGCAGCCAAGGTCACCTCGGCTCCTACGAGCAGTACTTC
>few|TRBV27|TRBJ2-7|TRBD2
CASSFLAGPITSYEQYF
TGTGCCAGCAGTTTCCTAGCGGGCCCCATCACTTCCTACGAGCAGTACTTC
>-|TRBV9|TRBJ2-1|-
CASSVDGTPFDEQFF
TGTGCCAGCAGCGTAGATGGGACTCCTTTCGATGAGCAGTTCTTC
>-|TRBV5-1|TRBJ2-3|-
CASSLALDTQYF
TGCGCCAGCAGCTTGGCCCTCGATACGCAGTATTTT
>-|TRBV29-1|TRBJ2-1|TRBD2
CSVERFPGLAGDEQFF
TGCAGCGTTGAAAGGTTTCCTGGACTAGCGGGAGATGAGCAGTTCTTC
>-|TRBV11-2|TRBJ2-5|-
CASSLAPQETQYF
TGTGCCAGCAGCTTAGCTCCGCAGGAGACCCAGTACTTC
>-|TRBV10-3|TRBJ1-2|-
CAISDDPGLNSGYTF
TGTGCCATCAGTGACGATCCAGGGTTGAACTCTGGCTACACCTTC
>-|TRBV27|TRBJ2-7|TRBD2
CATALAGLYEQYF
TGTGCCACCGCACTAGCGGGACTATACGAGCAGTACTTC
>-|TRBV6-5|TRBJ2-1|-
CASSPNLINEQFF
TGTGCCAGCAGCCCCAATCTAATTAATGAGCAGTTCTTC
>-|TRBV7-8|TRBJ2-3|-
CASSVRIGTDTQYF
TGTGCCAGCAGCGTTCGTATAGGCACAGATACGCAGTATTTT
>-|TRBV7-9|TRBJ1-1|-
CASTLAWSNTEAFF
TGTGCCAGCACCCTTGCGTGGTCGAACACTGAAGCTTTCTTT